The rows below give T cell receptor beta chains drawn from one sample of a study of shared clonotypes between healthy human individuals. Sequencing used immunoSEQ multiplex PCR; TCRdb keeps in-frame clones, though not all of them. The table has hundreds of thousands of clones, around 96% seen once; the top ten hold over 0.09%. Sequenced: naive CD8+ T cells sorted from blood. The receptors stem from a young woman in good health. The CDR3 runs from the conserved cysteine through the conserved F or W. A D gene is named only where the DNA matches it firmly. Rows may omit the clone size; those that give it use once, few, many or a size class.

NA	NA	TRBJ2-3	TRBV27	TGTGCCAGCACCCCTAGCCCGTACACAGATACGCAGTATTTT	CASTPSPYTDTQYF
NA	NA	TRBJ2-1	TRBV25-1	TGTGCCAGCAGTGAAGCGCCTGCGGAAGCCTCCTACAATGAGCAGTTCTTC	CASSEAPAEASYNEQFF
NA	NA	TRBJ1-1	TRBV20-1	TGCAGTACTCGACTGAACACTGAAGCTTTCTTT	CSTRLNTEAFF
once	TRBD2	TRBJ2-3	TRBV7-9	TGTGCCAGCACCGGGGGGGGCAGGTCAGTAGATACGCAGTATTTT	CASTGGGRSVDTQYF
NA	NA	TRBJ1-5	TRBV21-1	NA	CASSKVGTGNQPQHF
NA	NA	TRBJ2-7	TRBV7-9	TGTGCCAGCAGCAACTGGGACGGCTACGAGCAGTACTTC	CASSNWDGYEQYF
NA	NA	TRBJ2-1	TRBV4-1	TGCGCCAGCAGCCAAGATCTGGGGGCGGGGAATGAGCAGTTCTTC	CASSQDLGAGNEQFF
NA	TRBD2	TRBJ2-7	TRBV7-8	TGTGCCAGCAGCACGCCCCGTGAGACTAGCGGGAGGGCCTCCTACGAGCAGTACTTC	CASSTPRETSGRASYEQYF
NA	NA	TRBJ1-2	TRBV7-2	TGTGCCAGCAGCTCTCTTGTGGAGATTTCCCACTATGGCTACACCTTC	CASSSLVEISHYGYTF
NA	NA	TRBJ1-1	TRBV29-1	TGCAGCGTTGAAGATTCGGGCGGCTACAGGGACGCCACTGAAGCTTTCTTT	CSVEDSGGYRDATEAFF
NA	NA	TRBJ1-1	TRBV25-1	TGTGCCAGCAGTGAATACCGAGGTGGGGGGGGACGGAACACTGAAGCTTTCTTT	CASSEYRGGGGRNTEAFF
few	NA	TRBJ1-1	TRBV9	TGTGCCAGCAGCCCGGGGGGTCGCACTGAAGCTTTCTTT	CASSPGGRTEAFF
NA	TRBD1	TRBJ2-7	TRBV6-5	TGTGCCAGCAGTTTCAACCTCGGGACAGGGGGACACGAGCAGTACTTC	CASSFNLGTGGHEQYF
NA	NA	TRBJ2-7	TRBV27	TGTGCCAGCAGTTTAACGCAGGCAAGGAACTACGAGCAGTACTTC	CASSLTQARNYEQYF
NA	TRBD2	TRBJ2-1	TRBV25-1	TGTGCCAGCAGGAGACTAGCGGAGGACAATGAGCAGTTCTTC	CASRRLAEDNEQFF
NA	TRBD2	TRBJ2-5	TRBV2	TGTGCCAGCAGTGAGGCCCCTAGCGGGAGATCGGAGACCCAGTACTTC	CASSEAPSGRSETQYF
NA	TRBD2	TRBJ2-7	TRBV28	TGTGCCAGCACCTCACTAGCGGGAGTTTGGGAGCAGTACTTC	CASTSLAGVWEQYF
NA	NA	TRBJ1-5	TRBV28	TGTGCCAGCGTAAAGCCAGGGAAGCAAGGTAATCAGCCCCAGCATTTT	CASVKPGKQGNQPQHF
NA	NA	TRBJ2-1	TRBV18	TGTGCCAGCTCACCCGGGTTCGGGGTTGAGCAGTTCTTC	CASSPGFGVEQFF
NA	TRBD2	TRBJ2-3	TRBV9	TGTGCCAGCAGCGTAGAGTCGAGCGGGATAGGTATCGCTACAGATACGCAGTATTTT	CASSVESSGIGIATDTQYF
NA	NA	TRBJ1-3	TRBV28	TGTGCCAGCAGTTTATACGGCAGGATCGCTCTTGGAAACACCATATATTTT	CASSLYGRIALGNTIYF
NA	TRBD1	TRBJ2-5	TRBV28	TGTGCCAGTAGCCTGGGACAGGGGCTCCAAGAGACCCAGTACTTC	CASSLGQGLQETQYF
NA	TRBD1	TRBJ2-7	TRBV30	TGTGCCTGGAGTGTATCCTTTGACAGGGTGGGCTACGAGCAGTACTTC	CAWSVSFDRVGYEQYF